These 25 T cell receptor beta chains share one sample of origin, sequenced in a study of OX40 agonist ivuxolimab in advanced cancers. Sequencing was performed with immunoSEQ multiplex PCR; in TCRdb, only in-frame clones are kept and a portion is missing. Of about 45,000 clones listed, around 93% are singletons. The sample was CD4+ or CD8+ T cells sorted from blood, taken in a trial of the OX40 agonist ivuxolimab. Receptors were obtained from an adult with an advanced solid tumor such as melanoma, head and neck, liver or kidney cancer.

This clone was found a few times. The V call is TRBV7-2, the J call TRBJ2-7; perhaps TRBD1 as D (6 bases). Trimming stripped 5 bases from V and 3 bases from J, with 14 bases between. The CDR3 contains 14 residues. Germline CDR1 and CDR2: SGHTA and FQGNSA. CDR3 loop: CASSVERGSYEQYF. CDR3 DNA: TGTGCCAGCAGCGTTGAGAGGGGGAGCTACGAGCAGTACTTC.

The rearrangement joins TRBV2 to TRBJ2-1; TRBD1 aligns across 7 bases. V lost 6 bases, J lost 10 bases, and 6 bases stayed unmatched. The CDR3 runs to 12 residues. Per the germline V gene, CDR1 is SNHLY and CDR2 is FYNNEI. The CDR3, as DNA: TGTGCCAGCAGACGAATCAGGGGGGAGCAGTTCTTC. It codes for CASRRIRGEQFF.

V usage is TRBV13 and J usage is TRBJ2-3; the match to TRBD2 covers 15 bases. The V gene end was trimmed by 5 bases and the J gene end by 5 bases; junction bases not matched to a gene: 8. Germline values: CDR1 PRHDT, CDR2 FYEKMQ (reference sequence). CDR3 length: 17 amino acids. Written as DNA, the CDR3 is TGTGCCAGCAGCCAATTCCCGGGACTAGCGGGAGGAGATACGCAGTATTTT. This translates into CASSQFPGLAGGDTQYF.

V usage is TRBV13 and J usage is TRBJ2-1, with 7 bases identical to TRBD2. J was trimmed by 8 bases and V by 0 bases; bases with no gene match: 7. This CDR3 is 15 amino acids long. In germline, CDR1 is PRHDT, CDR2 FYEKMQ (reference sequence). The CDR3 DNA is TGTGCCAGCAGCTTAGGTGGCGGGAGTAAAGATGAGCAGTTCTTC. As protein: CASSLGGGSKDEQFF.

This rearrangement joins TRBV30 to TRBJ2-1; possible D gene TRBD2, 5 bases. Germline V gene lookup returns CDR1 GTSNPN and CDR2 SVGIG (reference sequence). The CDR3 length is 15 residues. V lost 5 bases, J lost 1 base, and 15 bases lay in between. CDR3 DNA: TGTGCCTGGGAGGGTCGCGGGTCGTCCTACAATGAGCAGTTCTTC. Its translation: CAWEGRGSSYNEQFF.

This chain links TRBV7-6 with TRBJ2-2; the D gene is possibly TRBD2 (6 bases). V lost 5 bases, J lost 4 bases, and 8 bases lay in between. CDR3 length: 13 amino acids. Germline-derived CDR1 and CDR2 are SGHVS and FNYEAQ. In nucleotides, the CDR3 is TGTGCCAGCAGCGCCGGGGGCACCGGGGAGCTGTTTTTT. Amino acid sequence: CASSAGGTGELFF.

The chain has TRBV29-1 and TRBJ2-1, with D tentatively TRBD1 or TRBD2 (5 bases each). Germline V gives CDR1 SQVTM, CDR2 ANQGSEA. V was shortened by 4 bases and J by 0 bases, with 10 bases between the two germline ends. This CDR3 region has 14 residues. CDR3 sequence: CSVVGEFSYNEQFF. For the CDR3, the DNA is TGCAGCGTTGTAGGGGAGTTCTCCTACAATGAGCAGTTCTTC.

The rearrangement uses TRBV28 and TRBJ2-7, with D tentatively TRBD2 (6 bases). CDR1 MDHEN and CDR2 SYDVKM come from the germline V gene. The CDR3 has 14 residues. V was trimmed by 4 bases and J by 4 bases, leaving 14 bases between them. CDR3 coding DNA: TGTGCCAGCAGTTCGGCGGGATACTCGTACGAGCAGTACTTC. Protein product: CASSSAGYSYEQYF.

This chain links TRBV6-5 with TRBJ2-7, with D possibly TRBD1 on 5 matching bases. Looked up from germline, CDR1 is MNHEY and CDR2 is SVGAGI. V was shortened by 4 bases and J by 4 bases, with 8 bases between the two germline ends. This CDR3 spans 12 amino acids. CDR3 protein: CASSWGFYEQYF. In DNA form, the CDR3 reads TGTGCCAGCAGTTGGGGCTTTTACGAGCAGTACTTC.

The V and J genes are TRBV6-6 and TRBJ2-1, with TRBD2 matching over 7 bases. CDR3 length: 13 residues. Per the germline V gene, CDR1 is MNHNY and CDR2 is SVGAGI (reference sequence). V was clipped by 5 bases and J by 6 bases; unmatched bases: 4. The CDR3 reads CASSPGTINEQFF. The CDR3 DNA reads as TGTGCCAGCAGTCCAGGGACTATCAATGAGCAGTTCTTC.

The chain joins TRBV6-4 to TRBJ2-1; the D gene is possibly TRBD2 (5 bases). Germline assignment: CDR1 MRHNA and CDR2 SNTAGT. CDR3 length equals 13 residues. V was pared by 3 bases and J by 5 bases, with 8 bases between. The CDR3 region has the DNA TGTGCCAGCAGTGAACTAGACAACAATGAGCAGTTCTTC. It encodes CASSELDNNEQFF.

The chain has TRBV5-4 and TRBJ2-5; the D gene is possibly TRBD1 (5 bases). V shed 3 bases and J shed 2 bases, with 8 bases lying between them. From germline, CDR1 is SGHNT and CDR2 YYREEE (reference sequence). The CDR3 is 13 residues long. Written as DNA, the CDR3 is TGTGCCAGCAGCTCGGACACTCAAGAGACCCAGTACTTC. Encoded protein: CASSSDTQETQYF.

The V and J genes are TRBV29-1 and TRBJ2-1; TRBD2 matches at 10 bases. With 5 bases clipped from V and 3 bases from J, the junction kept 4 bases outside the gene matches. This CDR3 contains 14 residues. The germline V gene has CDR1 SQVTM and CDR2 ANQGSEA. CDR3 sequence: CSVLGLADYNEQFF. The CDR3 coding sequence is TGCAGCGTTTTAGGACTAGCGGACTACAATGAGCAGTTCTTC.

The rearrangement links TRBV5-6 to TRBJ2-1; a possible D gene is TRBD1 (6 bases). V was shortened by 0 bases and J by 6 bases, with 13 bases between the two germline ends. The CDR3 length is 15 residues. Germline V gene sequence: CDR1 SGHDT, CDR2 YYEEEE. The chain's CDR3 is CASSLGFGTPNEQFF. CDR3 bases: TGTGCCAGCAGCTTGGGGTTTGGGACACCCAATGAGCAGTTCTTC.

This chain connects TRBV7-2 to TRBJ2-3, with 7 bases aligning to TRBD2. The V segment lost 3 bases and the J segment 0 bases; nucleotides outside the gene matches: 15. Germline CDR1 is SGHTA and CDR2 is FQGNSA. This CDR3 contains 19 residues. The CDR3 is CASSLSSGRDYSSTDTQYF. CDR3 DNA: TGTGCCAGCAGCTTGAGTAGTGGGCGGGACTATTCTAGCACAGATACGCAGTATTTT.

The CDR3 reads CASSLGGPREQYF. The CDR3 region has the DNA TGTGCCAGCAGCTTAGGAGGGCCCCGCGAGCAGTACTTC. The V and J genes are TRBV13 and TRBJ2-7, with D hard to call. V was clipped by 0 bases and J by 6 bases, with 9 bases between them. Germline V CDR1 and CDR2: PRHDT, FYEKMQ (reference sequence). This CDR3 spans 13 amino acids. Based on the CDR3 plus reference TRBV13 and TRBJ2-7, the full variable domain is AAGVIQSPRHLIKEKRETATLKCYPIPRHDTVYWYQQGPGQDPQFLISFYEKMQSDKGSIPDRFSAQQFSDYHSELNMSSLELGDSALYFCASSLGGPREQYFGPGTRLTVT.

This chain uses TRBV28 with TRBJ1-5; no reliable D call. Germline V lookup: CDR1 MDHEN, CDR2 SYDVKM. With 5 bases removed from V and 2 bases from J, the gap between germline ends came to 16 bases. The CDR3 runs 16 residues. CDR3 protein: CASSLWVGWGNQPQHF. Written as DNA, the CDR3 is TGTGCCAGCAGTCTGTGGGTAGGGTGGGGCAATCAGCCCCAGCATTTT.

V is TRBV7-9 and J is TRBJ2-7, with D perhaps being TRBD1 or TRBD2 (6 bases each). Looked up from germline, CDR1 is SEHNR and CDR2 is FQNEAQ (reference sequence). With 6 bases removed from V and 3 bases from J, the gap between germline ends came to 21 bases. The CDR3 has 16 residues. For the CDR3, the DNA is TGTGCCAGCAGTCCAAAGGGGGGCGACGGAGTCTACGAGCAGTACTTC. As protein: CASSPKGGDGVYEQYF.

In nucleotides, the CDR3 is TGTGCCAGCAGCTTGCAGGGCTGGCATGAGCAGTTCTTC. It codes for CASSLQGWHEQFF. The chain joins TRBV5-8 to TRBJ2-1; the D gene is possibly TRBD1 (5 bases). CDR1 is SGHTS and CDR2 is YDEGEE in the germline V gene. The CDR3 has 13 residues. The V gene lost 1 base and the J gene lost 8 bases, with 10 bases spanning the gap.

The chain uses TRBV12-5 and TRBJ2-3, with D tentatively TRBD1 or TRBD2 (5 bases each). V was cut by 5 bases and J by 0 bases, with 6 bases left in between. This CDR3 spans 13 amino acids. Germline CDR1 reads LGHNT; CDR2 reads FRNRAP. The CDR3 here is CASGGDSTDTQYF. The CDR3 DNA reads as TGTGCTAGTGGTGGGGACAGCACAGATACGCAGTATTTT.

The V call is TRBV6-1, the J call TRBJ2-5; D may be TRBD1 (6 bases). V was clipped by 7 bases and J by 5 bases, with 14 bases between them. In germline, CDR1 is MNHNS, CDR2 SASEGT. The CDR3 is 13 residues long. The CDR3 here is CASNIPGVETQYF. CDR3 coding DNA: TGTGCCAGCAATATTCCAGGGGTCGAGACCCAGTACTTC.

The chain carries TRBV27 and TRBJ2-2, with D perhaps assigned TRBD1 or TRBD2 (6 bases each). The V end was cut by 5 bases, the J end by 4 bases, with 14 bases between. The CDR3 spans 15 residues. Germline CDR1 MNHEY, CDR2 SMNVEV (reference sequence). CDR3 bases: TGTGCCAGCAGTGAGGTCAGGGGAGGCACCGGGGAGCTGTTTTTT. Residues: CASSEVRGGTGELFF.

This clone was counted once. The CDR3 DNA reads TGTGCCAGCAGTACGTATAAGTCCACAATGTACCAAGAGACCCAGTACTTC. Encoded protein: CASSTYKSTMYQETQYF. The chain couples TRBV25-1 to TRBJ2-5; D ambiguous. This CDR3 comprises 17 residues. Trimming stripped 5 bases from V and 0 bases from J, with 19 bases between. Looked up from germline, CDR1 is MGHDK and CDR2 is SYGVNS.

The V and J genes are TRBV27 and TRBJ2-3; a possible D gene is TRBD1 (5 bases). The germline V gene encodes CDR1 MNHEY and CDR2 SMNVEV (reference sequence). Trimming removed 2 bases from V and 0 bases from J, with 15 bases in between. This CDR3 is 17 amino acids long. In DNA, the CDR3 is TGTGCCAGCAGTTTAGAGTTGGGGCTCGCTAGCACAGATACGCAGTATTTT. Translated, it gives CASSLELGLASTDTQYF.

This clone was observed once. CDR3 sequence (DNA): TGCAGCGTTCGGTTTATGGGTGAAGCTTTCTTT. Its protein is CSVRFMGEAFF. The chain recombines TRBV29-1 with TRBJ1-1; D unclear. This CDR3 contains 11 residues. CDR1 and CDR2 from the germline V gene are SQVTM and ANQGSEA. V lost 5 bases, J lost 7 bases, and 11 bases lay in between. Full variable domain (rest looked up from reference TRBV29-1 and TRBJ1-1): SAVISQKPSRDICQRGTSLTIQCQVDSQVTMMFWYRQQPGQSLTLIATANQGSEATYESGFVIDKFPISRPNLTFSTLTVSNMSPEDSSIYLCSVRFMGEAFFGQGTRLTVV.